Below are 11 T cell receptor beta chains sequenced from a single sample in a study of blood T cell repertoires in COVID-19 (dated by TCRdb to about 2020). The library was produced with the immunoSEQ multiplex PCR assay. TCRdb obtained this table from immuneACCESS and retained in-frame rearrangements with V and J assigned. These tables miss some clones; where compared with another copy, unresolved V genes account for less than half of the shortfall, and the remainder is unexplained. This sample gives 200,000 to 250,000 clones in total; more than 75% of them show up just once. The top ten clonotypes cover 8.2% of the sample. Sequencing was done on a sample of peripheral blood. These receptors were obtained from a woman of 80 years or more with COVID-19, enrolled during active disease.

The genes are TRBV12-5 and TRBJ2-7; weak D call: TRBD2 (5 bases). The V gene's germline CDR1 is LGHNT and CDR2 FRNRAP. The CDR3 runs to 17 residues. The V end lost 0 bases, the J end lost 3 bases, and 18 bases lay between the germline ends. CDR3 residues: CASGLVRGEIVGYEQYF. CDR3 sequence (DNA): TGTGCTAGTGGTTTGGTACGGGGAGAAATCGTTGGCTACGAGCAGTACTTC.

The V call is TRBV18, the J call TRBJ2-7; 7 bases agree with TRBD1. The V gene end was trimmed by 3 bases and the J gene end by 5 bases; junction bases not matched to a gene: 13. CDR3 size: 16 residues. Germline loops: CDR1 KGHSH, CDR2 LQKENI. The CDR3 nucleotides are TGTGCCAGCTCACCCCTTACGACCGGGACAGTCCACGAGCAGTACTTC. It specifies CASSPLTTGTVHEQYF. The variable domain in full, with the rest retrieved from reference TRBV18 and TRBJ2-7, is NAGVMQNPRHLVRRRGQEARLRCSPMKGHSHVYWYRQLPEEGLKFMVYLQKENIIDESGMPKERFSAEFPKEGPSILRIQQVVRGDSAAYFCASSPLTTGTVHEQYFGPGTRLTVT.

This clone was seen only a few times. The V call is TRBV29-1, the J call TRBJ1-2, with TRBD1 identical over 9 bases. In germline, CDR1 is SQVTM, CDR2 ANQGSEA. This CDR3 contains 14 residues. The J segment lost 3 bases and the V segment lost 6 bases, leaving 8 bases of the junction unmatched. CDR3: CSVHSRTGDYGYTF. DNA for the CDR3: TGCAGCGTGCACTCCCGGACAGGGGACTATGGCTACACCTTC. The full variable domain, completed using reference TRBV29-1 and TRBJ1-2, is SAVISQKPSRDICQRGTSLTIQCQVDSQVTMMFWYRQQPGQSLTLIATANQGSEATYESGFVIDKFPISRPNLTFSTLTVSNMSPEDSSIYLCSVHSRTGDYGYTFGSGTRLTVV.

The V and J genes are TRBV9 and TRBJ1-5, with D perhaps matching TRBD1 (5 bases). Germline-derived CDR1 and CDR2 are SGDLS and YYNGEE. The CDR3 is 14 amino acids. V lost 2 bases to trimming and J lost 5 bases, with 11 bases between them. The CDR3 spells CASSVGREDQPQHF. In nucleotides, the CDR3 is TGTGCCAGCAGCGTTGGCAGGGAGGATCAGCCCCAGCATTTT.

This chain connects TRBV7-2 to TRBJ1-2; a possible D gene is TRBD1 (6 bases). From germline, CDR1 is SGHTA and CDR2 FQGNSA. Trimming left V 1 base short and J 5 bases short, with 17 bases between. This CDR3 is built from 16 residues. The CDR3 sequence: CASSLGGSPGAYGYTF. In nucleotides, the CDR3 is TGTGCCAGCAGCTTAGGAGGCAGCCCAGGGGCGTATGGCTACACCTTC.

In the case of this clone: The junction differs from germline at one of its ends, possibly a read error. This chain uses TRBV20-1 with TRBJ1-2, with TRBD1 as a possible D gene (5 bases). The germline V gene encodes CDR1 DFQATT and CDR2 SNEGSKA (reference sequence). This CDR3 has 11 residues. The CDR3 reads CSARMGQPMVF. The CDR3 DNA reads as TGCAGTGCTAGAATGGGGCAGCCCATGGTCTTC.

V usage is TRBV18 and J usage is TRBJ2-5; a weak D match, TRBD2 (5 bases). Per germline, CDR1 KGHSH and CDR2 LQKENI. Between the trimmed V and J ends, which lost 5 bases and 0 bases, there was a span of 16 bases. This CDR3 is built from 16 residues. The CDR3 coding sequence is TGTGCCAGCTCATTTTCGGTTAGCGCCAACCAAGAGACCCAGTACTTC. Protein product: CASSFSVSANQETQYF.

This chain connects TRBV7-2 to TRBJ1-6; the D gene is possibly TRBD1 (6 bases). V lost 5 bases and J lost 5, with 16 bases in between. CDR1 is SGHTA, CDR2 FQGNSA, per germline. The CDR3 runs 16 residues. The CDR3: CASSQSGGKNNSPLHF. For the CDR3, the DNA is TGTGCCAGCAGCCAAAGTGGGGGCAAAAATAATTCACCCCTCCACTTT.

The gene calls are TRBV10-3 and TRBJ1-6; D is possibly TRBD1 (6 bases). The CDR3 totals 14 residues. CDR1 and CDR2 from the germline V gene are ENHRY and SYGVKD. Trimming left V 3 bases short and J 7 bases short, with 10 bases between. CDR3 nucleotide sequence: TGTGCCATCAGTGAAGGGGGTCGCAATTCACCCCTCCACTTT. Its protein product is CAISEGGRNSPLHF.

J is TRBJ1-2 and V is TRBV6-1; D possibly corresponds to TRBD1 (5 bases). This CDR3 is 13 amino acids long. Trimming removed 2 bases from V and 6 bases from J, with 10 bases in between. Per the germline V gene, CDR1 is MNHNS and CDR2 is SASEGT. The CDR3 nucleotides are TGTGCCAGCAGTGAAAGAGGGGAGGATGGCTACACCTTC. Amino acids: CASSERGEDGYTF.

To note about this clone: With a much larger clone just one base away, this may be a read error. The V and J genes are TRBV7-3 and TRBJ1-1; a possible D gene is TRBD1 (5 bases). V lost 5 bases and J lost 1, with 8 bases in between. Germline V gene lookup returns CDR1 SGHTA and CDR2 FQGTGA. CDR3 length equals 13 residues. The CDR3 spells CASSTDRNTEAFF. The CDR3 DNA is TGTGCCAGCAGCACCGACAGGAACACTGAAGCTTTCTTT.